Shown below are 15 T cell receptor beta chains from a single sample sequenced in a study of cytomegalovirus exposure and HLA in healthy donors. In the PCR, 60 Vbeta and 13 Jbeta primers were used. Libraries were prepared by immunoSEQ multiplex PCR; TCRdb keeps only in-frame clonotypes and omits some of them. The data show some 140,000 clones, roughly three quarters seen once. The source material was PBMCs. These receptors were collected from a female donor in good health and CMV-seronegative.

This clone was seen only a few times. The CDR3 region has the DNA TGTGCCAGCAGCTTGGGGGCGCGCGGGGCGAACACCGGGGAGCTGTTTTTT. Its translation is CASSLGARGANTGELFF. V gene TRBV5-4 combines with J gene TRBJ2-2; D possibly corresponds to TRBD2 (6 bases). CDR3 length equals 17 residues. Deletions cut 0 bases from V and 0 bases from J, with 12 bases between. From germline, CDR1 is SGHNT and CDR2 YYREEE (reference sequence).

For this clone: The junction departs from germline at one end; a sequencing error may be responsible. The chain uses TRBV5-4 and TRBJ2-6, with D tentatively TRBD1 (5 bases). This CDR3 is 20 amino acids long. Germline V gives CDR1 SGHNT, CDR2 YYREEE (reference sequence). CDR3 region: CASSLEAGRSMSSGANVLTF. DNA of the CDR3: TGTGCCAGCAGCTTGGAGGCCGGCCGATCGATGAGCTCTGGGGCCAACGTTCTGACTTTC.

This chain links TRBV6-5 with TRBJ1-6; D call uncertain. The CDR3 covers 14 residues. CDR1 MNHEY and CDR2 SVGAGI come from the germline V gene. The ends were cut back, 4 bases at V and 10 bases at J, with 14 bases in the middle. The CDR3 coding sequence is TGTGCCAGCAGTTTAGAAGTATGGAGATCACCCCTCCACTTT. Its protein product is CASSLEVWRSPLHF.

The CDR3: CASKSSGNTIYF. As DNA, the CDR3 is TGTGCCAGTAAGAGCTCTGGAAACACCATATATTTT. This chain uses TRBV7-9 with TRBJ1-3; the D is unclear. The V end was cut by 9 bases, the J end by 0 bases, with 6 bases between. The CDR3 is 12 amino acids. Germline CDR1 reads SEHNR; CDR2 reads FQNEAQ (reference sequence).

The chain is built from TRBV14 and TRBJ2-7, with D perhaps matching TRBD1 (6 bases). The CDR3 totals 14 residues. V gave up 2 bases and J gave up 2 bases, with 10 bases separating them. Germline V gives CDR1 SGHDN, CDR2 FVKESK. The CDR3 loop reads CASSQTGLPYEQYF. The CDR3 DNA is TGTGCCAGCAGCCAAACAGGGCTCCCCTACGAGCAGTACTTC.

V usage is TRBV9 and J usage is TRBJ1-1; 9 nucleotides agree with TRBD1. Germline values: CDR1 SGDLS, CDR2 YYNGEE. V shed 3 bases and J 1 base; nucleotides not matched to a gene: 4. CDR3 length: 15 amino acids. The CDR3 coding sequence is TGTGCCAGCAGCGCCTCGGACAGGGGGAACACTGAAGCTTTCTTT. Translating it yields CASSASDRGNTEAFF.

The chain recombines TRBV20-1 with TRBJ2-4, with no clear D. CDR1 and CDR2 from the germline V gene are DFQATT and SNEGSKA (reference sequence). V was clipped by 7 bases and J by 11 bases, with 15 bases between them. The length of the CDR3 is 11 residues. DNA of the CDR3: TGCAGTGTTCCCATAAACGCGCTTCAGTACTTC. This gives the protein CSVPINALQYF.

The genes are TRBV5-1 and TRBJ2-5; TRBD1 agrees at 8 bases. Germline assignment: CDR1 SGHRS and CDR2 YFSETQ. V shed 2 bases, J shed 4 bases, and the junction held 7 bases outside the gene matches. The CDR3 has 15 amino acids. As DNA, the CDR3 is TGCGCCAGCAGCTTTGGAGGTACAGGGGGAGAGACCCAGTACTTC. Protein: CASSFGGTGGETQYF.

The chain uses TRBV20-1 and TRBJ1-1; 7 bases match TRBD1. Germline V gene data show CDR1 as DFQATT and CDR2 as SNEGSKA (reference sequence). The CDR3 extends over 11 amino acids. The V gene end was trimmed by 8 bases and the J gene end by 12 bases; junction bases not matched to a gene: 12. CDR3 nucleotides: TGCAGTTCCCGACAGGGTATAATAACTTTCTTT. It codes for CSSRQGIITFF.

The J gene is TRBJ1-5, the V gene TRBV15, with 9 bases fitting TRBD1. The germline V gene encodes CDR1 LNHNV and CDR2 YYDKDF (reference sequence). CDR3 length equals 18 residues. The V segment lost 5 bases and the J segment 0 bases; nucleotides outside the gene matches: 11. CDR3 DNA: TGTGCCACCAGCTCGCGGGACAGGGCTTTAAGTAGCAATCAGCCCCAGCATTTT. As protein: CATSSRDRALSSNQPQHF.

The chain joins TRBV19 to TRBJ1-1, with a tentative D call TRBD1 (5 bases). V lost 5 bases and J lost 1, with 8 bases in between. The CDR3 runs to 13 residues. Germline CDR1 and CDR2: LNHDA and SQIVND (reference sequence). The CDR3 sequence is CASSFTGNTEAFF. In DNA, the CDR3 is TGTGCCAGTAGTTTCACAGGGAACACTGAAGCTTTCTTT.

This sequence joins TRBV30 and TRBJ2-5; perhaps TRBD1 as D (6 bases). V lost 0 bases and J lost 2, with 13 bases in between. There are 15 residues in the CDR3. From germline, CDR1 is GTSNPN and CDR2 SVGIG (reference sequence). The CDR3 loop reads CAWSVPGQIQETQYF. CDR3 DNA sequence: TGTGCCTGGAGTGTGCCCGGACAGATACAAGAGACCCAGTACTTC. Supplemented by reference TRBV30 and TRBJ2-5, the full variable domain reads SQTIHQWPATLVQPVGSPLSLECTVEGTSNPNLYWYRQAAGRGLQLLFYSVGIGQISSEVPQNLSASRPQDRQFILSSKKLLLSDSGFYLCAWSVPGQIQETQYFGPGTRLLVL.

This chain joins TRBV29-1 and TRBJ2-7; the D gene is possibly TRBD2 (5 bases). Germline V CDR1 and CDR2: SQVTM, ANQGSEA. V gave up 4 bases and J gave up 3 bases, with 7 bases separating them. This CDR3 spans 11 amino acids. The CDR3 loop is CSVGGYYEQYF. In DNA form, the CDR3 reads TGCAGCGTTGGCGGGTACTACGAGCAGTACTTC.

V gene TRBV30 combines with J gene TRBJ1-2; D gene uncertain. V lost 2 bases, J lost 8 bases, and 12 bases lay in between. Germline CDR1 GTSNPN, CDR2 SVGIG (reference sequence). This CDR3 has 12 amino acids. The CDR3 sequence: CAWSPREGGYTF. Written as DNA, the CDR3 is TGTGCCTGGAGTCCGCGGGAAGGAGGCTACACCTTC.

The rearrangement joins TRBV4-2 to TRBJ2-7, with TRBD2 matching over 12 bases. With V trimmed by 3 bases and J by 6 bases, 9 bases remained unmatched. The CDR3 is 16 amino acids. CDR1 is LGHNA, CDR2 YNFKEQ, per germline. The CDR3 DNA follows: TGTGCCAGCAGCCAGGCTACTAGCGGGGGGAATCGCGAGCAGTACTTC. Its protein is CASSQATSGGNREQYF.